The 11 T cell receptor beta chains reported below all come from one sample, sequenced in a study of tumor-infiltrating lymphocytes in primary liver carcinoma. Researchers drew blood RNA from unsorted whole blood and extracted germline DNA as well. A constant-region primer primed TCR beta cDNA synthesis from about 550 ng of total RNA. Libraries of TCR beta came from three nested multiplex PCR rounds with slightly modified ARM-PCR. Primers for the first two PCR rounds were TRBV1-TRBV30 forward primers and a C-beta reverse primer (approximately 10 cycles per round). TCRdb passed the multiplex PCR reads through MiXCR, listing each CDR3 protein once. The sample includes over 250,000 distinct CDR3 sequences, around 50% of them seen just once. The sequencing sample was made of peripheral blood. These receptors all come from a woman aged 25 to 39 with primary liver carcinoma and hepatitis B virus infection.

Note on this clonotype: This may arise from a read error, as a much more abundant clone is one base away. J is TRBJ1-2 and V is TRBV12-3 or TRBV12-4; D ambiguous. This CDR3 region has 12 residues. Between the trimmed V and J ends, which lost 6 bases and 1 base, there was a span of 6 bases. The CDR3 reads CASSLVNYGYTF. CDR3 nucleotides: TGTGCCAGCAGCCTGGTTAACTATGGCTACACCTTC.

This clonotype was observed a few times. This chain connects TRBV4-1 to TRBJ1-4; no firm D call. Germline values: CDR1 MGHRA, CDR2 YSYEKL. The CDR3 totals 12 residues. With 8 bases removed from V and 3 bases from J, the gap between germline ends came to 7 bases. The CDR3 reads CASSDPNEKLFF. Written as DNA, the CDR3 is TGCGCCAGCTCTGACCCTAATGAAAAACTGTTTTTT.

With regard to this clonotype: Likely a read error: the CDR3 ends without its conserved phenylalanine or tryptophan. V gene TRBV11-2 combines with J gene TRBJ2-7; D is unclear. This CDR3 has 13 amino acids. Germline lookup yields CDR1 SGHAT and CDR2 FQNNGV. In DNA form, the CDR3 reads TGTGCCAGCAGCTTAGACTACCCCTATGAGCAGTACATC. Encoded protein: CASSLDYPYEQYI.

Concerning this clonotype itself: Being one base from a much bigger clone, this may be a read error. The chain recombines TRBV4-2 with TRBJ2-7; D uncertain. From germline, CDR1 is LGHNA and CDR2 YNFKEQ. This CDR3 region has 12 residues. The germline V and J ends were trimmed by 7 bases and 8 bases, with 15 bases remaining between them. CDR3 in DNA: TGTGCCAGCAACCCTGGTGGGCACCAGCAGTACTTC. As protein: CASNPGGHQQYF.

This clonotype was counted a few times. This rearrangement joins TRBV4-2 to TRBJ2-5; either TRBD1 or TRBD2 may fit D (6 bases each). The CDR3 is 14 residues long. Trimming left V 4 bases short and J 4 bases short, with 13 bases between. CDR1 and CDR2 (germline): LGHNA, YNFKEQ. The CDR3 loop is CASSRGAGSETQYF. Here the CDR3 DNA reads TGTGCCAGCAGCCGGGGGGCGGGCTCAGAGACCCAGTACTTC.

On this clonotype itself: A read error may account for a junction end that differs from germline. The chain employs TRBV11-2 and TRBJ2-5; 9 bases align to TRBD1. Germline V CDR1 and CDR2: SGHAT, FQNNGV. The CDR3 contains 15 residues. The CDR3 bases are TGTGCCATCAGCTTGTATGGGACAGGGCAAGAGGCCCAGTACTTC. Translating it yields CAISLYGTGQEAQYF.

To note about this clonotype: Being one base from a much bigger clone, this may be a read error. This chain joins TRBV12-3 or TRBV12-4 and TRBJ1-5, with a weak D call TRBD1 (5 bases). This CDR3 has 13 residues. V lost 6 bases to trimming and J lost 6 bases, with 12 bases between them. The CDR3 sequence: CASSAGTCQPQHF. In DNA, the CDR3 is TGTGCCAGCAGCGCCGGGACTTGTCAGCCCCAGCATTTT.

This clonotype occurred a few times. The CDR3 region is CASSQEGRRQGAYEQYF. CDR3 nucleotides: TGCGCCAGCAGCCAAGAAGGGCGGCGACAGGGAGCCTACGAGCAGTACTTC. This chain uses TRBV4-3 with TRBJ2-7; 7 bases align to TRBD1. This CDR3 is 17 amino acids long. CDR1 is LGHNA and CDR2 is YSLEER in the germline V gene. The trim removed 0 bases at V and 2 bases at J, leaving 10 bases unmatched.

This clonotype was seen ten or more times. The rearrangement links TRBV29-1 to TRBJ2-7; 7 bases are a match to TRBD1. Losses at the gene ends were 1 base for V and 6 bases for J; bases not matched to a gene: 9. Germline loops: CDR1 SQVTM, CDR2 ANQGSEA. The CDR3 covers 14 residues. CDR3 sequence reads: CSVEGAQGTVEQYF. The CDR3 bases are TGCAGCGTTGAAGGTGCTCAGGGGACAGTCGAGCAGTACTTC.

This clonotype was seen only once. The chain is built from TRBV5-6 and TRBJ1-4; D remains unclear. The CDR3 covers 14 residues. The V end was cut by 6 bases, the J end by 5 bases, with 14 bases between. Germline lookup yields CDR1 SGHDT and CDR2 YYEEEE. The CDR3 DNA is TGTGCCAGCAAAAGCCGGGGAGGCAATGAAAAACTGTTTTTT. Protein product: CASKSRGGNEKLFF.

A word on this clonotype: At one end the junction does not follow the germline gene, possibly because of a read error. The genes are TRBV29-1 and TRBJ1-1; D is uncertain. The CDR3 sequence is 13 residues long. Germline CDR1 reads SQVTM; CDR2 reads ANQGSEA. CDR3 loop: CGVATDPTGEAFF. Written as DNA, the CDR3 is TGCGGCGTGGCAACTGATCCTACGGGTGAAGCTTTCTTT.